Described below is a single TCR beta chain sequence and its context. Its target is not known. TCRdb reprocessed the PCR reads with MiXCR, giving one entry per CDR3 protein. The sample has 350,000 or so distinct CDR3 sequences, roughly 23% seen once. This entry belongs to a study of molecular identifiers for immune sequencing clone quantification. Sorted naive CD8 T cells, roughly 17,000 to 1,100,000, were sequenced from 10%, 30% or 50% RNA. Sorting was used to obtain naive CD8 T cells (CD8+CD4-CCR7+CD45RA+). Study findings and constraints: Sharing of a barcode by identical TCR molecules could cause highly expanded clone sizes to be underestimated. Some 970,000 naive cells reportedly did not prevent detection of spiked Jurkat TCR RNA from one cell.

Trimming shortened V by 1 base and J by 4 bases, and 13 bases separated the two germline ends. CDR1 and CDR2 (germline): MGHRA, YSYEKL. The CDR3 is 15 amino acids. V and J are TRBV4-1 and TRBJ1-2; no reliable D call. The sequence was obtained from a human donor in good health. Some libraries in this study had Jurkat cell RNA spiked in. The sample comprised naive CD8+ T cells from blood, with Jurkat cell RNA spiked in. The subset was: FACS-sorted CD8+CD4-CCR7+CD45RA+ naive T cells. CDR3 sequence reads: CASSQGAELGYGYTF. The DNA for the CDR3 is TGCGCCAGCAGCCAAGGGGCCGAGCTGGGCTATGGCTACACCTTC.